The clone carrying this TCR beta chain turned up a few times. What it binds is not known. This specimen belongs to a study of response to subunit inactivated influenza vaccine. General study findings and limits: Only a handful of new T cells, the authors suggested, are recruited with each seasonal influenza vaccination.

Each CDR3 protein gets one entry after TCRdb re-called the RT-PCR reads with MiXCR. The table lists 650,000 to 800,000 distinct CDR3 sequences, around 13% of them singletons. From germline, CDR1 is SGDLS and CDR2 YYNGEE. V was cut by 0 bases and J by 1 base, with 8 bases left in between. CDR3 length equals 15 residues. The starting material was PBMCs from blood, obtained less than 15 days before vaccination. The origin of this receptor is a man aged 45-60 years who received an inactivated influenza vaccine. J is TRBJ2-1 and V is TRBV9; D gene uncertain. DNA of the CDR3: TGTGCCAGCAGCGTAGAGAGCAATTCCTACAATGAGCAGTTCTTC. Protein: CASSVESNSYNEQFF. Full variable domain (missing parts from reference TRBV9 and TRBJ2-1): DSGVTQTPKHLITATGQRVTLRCSPRSGDLSVYWYQQSLDQGLQFLIQYYNGEERAKGNILERFSAQQFPDLHSELNLSSLELGDSALYFCASSVESNSYNEQFFGPGTRLTVL.